This entry concerns a single TCR beta chain. The data stem from a study of control samples from healthy donors and cancer patients. Germline V CDR1 and CDR2: SGHTA, FQGNSA. V was pared by 5 bases and J by 3 bases, with 6 bases between. The CDR3 spans 12 residues. Data came from immunoSEQ multiplex PCR; TCRdb stores just in-frame clones and leaves some out. Of about 160,000 clones listed, about 90% are singletons. The chain has TRBV7-2 and TRBJ2-3; D is unclear. Sequenced input: blood. This sequence was found in a man under 40 in good health. The CDR3 spells CASSRTTDTQYF. The CDR3, as DNA: TGTGCCAGCAGCCGGACGACAGATACGCAGTATTTT.